These 24 T cell receptor beta chains came from one sample sequenced in a study of OX40 agonist ivuxolimab in advanced cancers. Libraries were prepared by immunoSEQ multiplex PCR; TCRdb keeps only in-frame clonotypes and omits some of them. Found here are about 50,000 clones, approximately 89% of them singletons; the top ten hold 5% to 6.5%. The sample was CD4+ or CD8+ T cells sorted from blood, taken in a trial of the OX40 agonist ivuxolimab. The receptor set was obtained from an adult with an advanced solid tumor such as melanoma, head and neck, liver or kidney cancer.

The J gene is TRBJ2-7, the V gene TRBV4-2; D might be TRBD2 (5 bases). The CDR3 is 15 residues long. The V end lost 3 bases, the J end lost 2 bases, and 14 bases lay between the germline ends. From germline, CDR1 is LGHNA and CDR2 YNFKEQ. CDR3 in amino acids: CASSQDRTGAYEQYF. CDR3 bases: TGTGCCAGCAGCCAGGATAGGACTGGAGCCTACGAGCAGTACTTC.

The V gene is TRBV28, the J gene TRBJ1-1; D is unclear. CDR3 length equals 12 residues. The V end lost 3 bases, the J end lost 5 bases, and 7 bases lay between the germline ends. Germline values: CDR1 MDHEN, CDR2 SYDVKM. The CDR3 loop is CASSFGATEAFF. CDR3 nucleotide sequence: TGTGCCAGCAGTTTTGGAGCTACTGAAGCTTTCTTT.

The chain has TRBV11-1 and TRBJ2-7, with D possibly matching TRBD2 (5 bases). V was pared by 5 bases and J by 3 bases, with 11 bases between. The V gene's germline CDR1 is SGHAT and CDR2 FQDESV (reference sequence). There are 13 residues in the CDR3. The CDR3 DNA sequence: TGTGCCAGCAGCGAGTCCCGGGACTACGAGCAGTACGTC. Encoded protein: CASSESRDYEQYV.

This chain joins TRBV27 and TRBJ1-1; weak D call: TRBD1 (6 bases). Germline CDR1 reads MNHEY; CDR2 reads SMNVEV (reference sequence). Trimming removed 6 bases from V and 4 bases from J, with 12 bases in between. The CDR3 loop spans 13 amino acids. CDR3 protein: CASSQGLVTEAFF. As DNA, the CDR3 is TGTGCCAGCAGCCAGGGGTTGGTCACTGAAGCTTTCTTT.

This clone was seen more than once but under ten times. The rearrangement uses TRBV28 and TRBJ1-1; D is possibly TRBD1 (5 bases). The ends were cut back, 6 bases at V and 0 bases at J, with 8 bases in the middle. Germline CDR1 is MDHEN and CDR2 is SYDVKM. The CDR3 spans 13 residues. The CDR3 protein is CASRSGMNTEAFF. DNA of the CDR3: TGTGCCAGCAGGTCAGGGATGAACACTGAAGCTTTCTTT.

This chain joins TRBV11-2 and TRBJ1-1; D is ambiguous. CDR1 is SGHAT and CDR2 is FQNNGV in the germline V gene. The germline V and J ends were trimmed by 1 base and 6 bases, with 12 bases remaining between them. The CDR3 is 14 amino acids. The CDR3 reads CASSLGAKKAEAFF. The CDR3 DNA follows: TGTGCCAGCAGCTTAGGGGCTAAAAAGGCTGAAGCTTTCTTT.

The rearrangement links TRBV7-8 to TRBJ2-7, with D possibly matching TRBD2 (5 bases). V was trimmed by 5 bases and J by 3 bases, leaving 17 bases between them. Germline V gene sequence: CDR1 SGHVS, CDR2 FQNEAQ. This CDR3 contains 15 residues. The CDR3 loop is CASSTNAGAYYEQYV. Here the CDR3 DNA reads TGTGCCAGCAGCACCAACGCGGGTGCGTACTACGAGCAGTACGTC.

The chain employs TRBV6-6 and TRBJ2-3, with TRBD2 as a possible D gene (5 bases). The CDR3 runs to 16 residues. The germline gives CDR1 MNHNY, CDR2 SVGAGI (reference sequence). Trimming took off 6 bases at V and 2 bases at J, with 18 bases between the two ends. The CDR3 loop is CASRGFGITTTDTQYF. The DNA for the CDR3 is TGTGCCAGCAGGGGATTCGGGATTACCACCACAGATACGCAGTATTTT.

V and J are TRBV4-1 and TRBJ1-2; possible D gene TRBD1, 5 bases. The CDR3 has 14 amino acids. Germline loops: CDR1 MGHRA, CDR2 YSYEKL. Trimming removed 0 bases from V and 4 bases from J, with 9 bases in between. CDR3 bases: TGCGCCAGCAGCCAAGAAAGGGGAGTCTATGGCTACACCTTC. Translated: CASSQERGVYGYTF.

The chain uses TRBV9 and TRBJ2-7; D may be TRBD1 or TRBD2 (6 bases each). V was cut by 1 base and J by 5 bases, with 16 bases left in between. Germline V gene data show CDR1 as SGDLS and CDR2 as YYNGEE. This CDR3 has 15 amino acids. CDR3 residues: CASSVTEGGRDEQYF. The CDR3 DNA sequence: TGTGCCAGCAGCGTAACGGAGGGGGGCCGCGACGAGCAGTACTTC.

The chain recombines TRBV5-5 with TRBJ1-2; 11 bases match TRBD1. J was trimmed by 5 bases and V by 4 bases; bases with no gene match: 1. The CDR3 consists of 13 residues. Germline CDR1 reads SGHKS; CDR2 reads YYEKEE (reference sequence). In DNA, the CDR3 is TGTGCCAGCAGCGGGACAGGGGGATATGGCTACACCTTC. Protein product: CASSGTGGYGYTF.

The V gene is TRBV9, the J gene TRBJ1-2; TRBD1 is a possible D gene (5 bases). Germline CDR1 is SGDLS and CDR2 is YYNGEE. With 1 base removed from V and 3 bases from J, the gap between germline ends came to 7 bases. The length of the CDR3 is 13 residues. CDR3 sequence: CASSVQGDYGYTF. In DNA, the CDR3 is TGTGCCAGCAGCGTACAGGGCGACTATGGCTACACCTTC.

CDR3 DNA: TGTGCCAGCAGTGTAACAGGGTCGTACGAGCAGTACTTC. Its translation is CASSVTGSYEQYF. The chain couples TRBV25-1 to TRBJ2-7; D perhaps matches TRBD1 (6 bases). Germline V gene lookup returns CDR1 MGHDK and CDR2 SYGVNS. The CDR3 is 13 residues long. Trimming removed 4 bases from V and 4 bases from J, with 11 bases in between.

This clone was picked up one time. This sequence joins TRBV6-5 and TRBJ1-2; D is undetermined. Per the germline V gene, CDR1 is MNHEY and CDR2 is SVGAGI. This CDR3 spans 13 amino acids. V was trimmed by 1 base and J by 5 bases, leaving 8 bases between them. CDR3 in amino acids: CASSYFRGYGYTF. CDR3 nucleotide sequence: TGTGCCAGCAGTTACTTCCGGGGTTATGGCTACACCTTC.

The gene calls are TRBV27 and TRBJ2-2; either TRBD1 or TRBD2 may fit D (5 bases each). Germline CDR1 MNHEY, CDR2 SMNVEV (reference sequence). V lost 5 bases, J lost 3 bases, and 10 bases lay in between. The CDR3 extends over 14 amino acids. CDR3 DNA sequence: TGTGCCAGCAGTCTGGGACCATACACCGGGGAGCTGTTTTTT. The encoded protein is CASSLGPYTGELFF.

V usage is TRBV9 and J usage is TRBJ2-6; D call uncertain. From germline, CDR1 is SGDLS and CDR2 YYNGEE. V was pared by 4 bases and J by 1 base, with 0 bases between. This CDR3 is 12 amino acids long. Written as DNA, the CDR3 is TGTGCCAGCAGCTCTGGGGCCAACGTCCTGACTTTC. Protein product: CASSSGANVLTF.

The chain is built from TRBV6-5 and TRBJ2-5; a possible D gene is TRBD1 (5 bases). V was pared by 6 bases and J by 0 bases, with 11 bases between. In germline, CDR1 is MNHEY, CDR2 SVGAGI. CDR3 length: 14 amino acids. The DNA of the CDR3 is TGTGCCAGCAGCGACAGATTATACCAAGAGACCCAGTACTTC. This sequence encodes CASSDRLYQETQYF.

The chain employs TRBV28 and TRBJ1-1; possible D gene TRBD1, 5 bases. This CDR3 has 12 residues. Germline CDR1 MDHEN, CDR2 SYDVKM. V was shortened by 7 bases and J by 4 bases, with 10 bases between the two germline ends. CDR3 sequence reads: CASNTRGTEAFF. For the CDR3, the DNA is TGTGCCAGCAATACTAGGGGCACTGAAGCTTTCTTT.

The V gene is TRBV6-6, the J gene TRBJ2-7; D is perhaps TRBD1 (5 bases). V lost 1 base and J lost 7, with 14 bases in between. CDR3 length: 14 amino acids. Germline assignment: CDR1 MNHNY and CDR2 SVGAGI (reference sequence). The CDR3 nucleotides are TGTGCCAGCAGTTACTTGTTGTGGGGCGGTGAGCAGTACGTC. It encodes CASSYLLWGGEQYV.

Of note for this clone: Different DNA sequences within this sample yield the same CDR3. This chain uses TRBV4-1 with TRBJ2-7; 11 bases are a match to TRBD1. With 3 bases clipped from V and 4 bases from J, the junction kept 2 bases outside the gene matches. The germline CDR1 and CDR2 sequences are MGHRA and YSYEKL. The CDR3 runs 14 residues. The chain's CDR3 is CASSQGQGDYEQYV. The DNA for the CDR3 is TGCGCCAGCAGCCAGGGACAGGGGGATTACGAGCAGTACGTC.

This chain links TRBV7-2 with TRBJ2-3, with 8 bases that match TRBD2. CDR3 length: 16 amino acids. The J segment lost 2 bases and the V segment lost 4 bases, leaving 8 bases of the junction unmatched. Germline V CDR1 and CDR2: SGHTA, FQGNSA. The DNA of the CDR3 is TGTGCCAGCAGCTCGATAGCGGGAAGCTTCACAGATACGCAGTATTTT. Its protein product is CASSSIAGSFTDTQYF.

CDR3 coding DNA: TGTGCCAGCAGTTACTCGATGGGAGGGACCGGGGAGCTGTTTTTT. Protein: CASSYSMGGTGELFF. This chain joins TRBV6-5 and TRBJ2-2, with 7 bases that match TRBD2. This CDR3 has 15 residues. CDR1 is MNHEY, CDR2 SVGAGI, per germline. With V trimmed by 0 bases and J by 5 bases, 3 bases remained unmatched.

The chain joins TRBV27 to TRBJ1-1; D might be TRBD1 (6 bases). Germline assignment: CDR1 MNHEY and CDR2 SMNVEV (reference sequence). This CDR3 has 16 residues. With 3 bases removed from V and 0 bases from J, the gap between germline ends came to 14 bases. CDR3 coding DNA: TGTGCCAGCAGTTTTGCGGCAGGGGTCATGAACACTGAAGCTTTCTTT. It yields the protein CASSFAAGVMNTEAFF.

The V and J genes are TRBV9 and TRBJ2-3; D might be TRBD1 (5 bases). Germline assignment: CDR1 SGDLS and CDR2 YYNGEE. This CDR3 spans 15 amino acids. With 4 bases removed from V and 2 bases from J, the gap between germline ends came to 14 bases. CDR3 in DNA: TGTGCCAGCAGCTTCACCAGGGAACACACAGATACGCAGTATTTT. It is translated as CASSFTREHTDTQYF.